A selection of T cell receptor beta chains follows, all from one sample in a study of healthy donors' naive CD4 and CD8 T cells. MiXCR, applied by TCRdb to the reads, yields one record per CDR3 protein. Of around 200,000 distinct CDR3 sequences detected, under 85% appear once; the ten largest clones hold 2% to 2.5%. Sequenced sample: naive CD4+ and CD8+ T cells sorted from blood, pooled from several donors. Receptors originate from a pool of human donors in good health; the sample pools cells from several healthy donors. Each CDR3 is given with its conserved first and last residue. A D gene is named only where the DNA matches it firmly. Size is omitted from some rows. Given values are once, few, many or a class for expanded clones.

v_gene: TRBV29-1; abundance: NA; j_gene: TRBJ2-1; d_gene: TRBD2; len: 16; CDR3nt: TGCAGCGTGGAACAACTAGCGCTTAGCTCCTACAATGAGCAGTTCTTC; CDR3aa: CSVEQLALSSYNEQFF
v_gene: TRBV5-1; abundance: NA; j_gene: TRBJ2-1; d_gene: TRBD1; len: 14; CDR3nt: TGCGCCAGCAGCTTCAGGACAGGGGACAATGAGCAGTTCTTC; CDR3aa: CASSFRTGDNEQFF
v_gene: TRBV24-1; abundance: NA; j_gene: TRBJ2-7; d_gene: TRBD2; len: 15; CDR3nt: TGTGCCAGCAGCCGGAGACTAGCGGGAGCGCACGAGCAGTACTTC; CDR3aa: CASSRRLAGAHEQYF
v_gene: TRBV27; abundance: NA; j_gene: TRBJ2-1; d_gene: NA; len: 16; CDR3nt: TGTGCCAGCAGCCCCTCCGGGACATACGCCTACAATGAGCAGTTCTTC; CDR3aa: CASSPSGTYAYNEQFF
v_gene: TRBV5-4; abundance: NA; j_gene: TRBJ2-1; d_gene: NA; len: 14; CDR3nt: TGTGCCAGCAGCTCACCGGGGCCGAAAAATGAGCAGTTCTTC; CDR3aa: CASSSPGPKNEQFF
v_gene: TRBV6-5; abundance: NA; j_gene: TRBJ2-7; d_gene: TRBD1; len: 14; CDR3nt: TGTGCCAGCAGTCCGACAGGGTTGTCCTACGAGCAGTACTTC; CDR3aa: CASSPTGLSYEQYF
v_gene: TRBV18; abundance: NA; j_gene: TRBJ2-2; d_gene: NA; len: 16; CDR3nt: TGTGCCAGCTCACTCAACGGGCCTGCCTACACCGGGGAGCTGTTTTTT; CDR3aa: CASSLNGPAYTGELFF
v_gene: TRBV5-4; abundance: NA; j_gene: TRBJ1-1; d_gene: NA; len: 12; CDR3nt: TGTGCCAGCAGCTTTACAGGATCCGAAGCTTTCTTT; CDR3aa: CASSFTGSEAFF
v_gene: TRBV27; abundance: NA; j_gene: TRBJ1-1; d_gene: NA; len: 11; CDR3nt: TGTGCCATAGGTTGGGACACTGAAGCTTTCTTT; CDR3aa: CAIGWDTEAFF
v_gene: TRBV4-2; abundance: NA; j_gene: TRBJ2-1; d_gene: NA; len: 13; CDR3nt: TGTGCCAGCAGCCACGTAGCGGAGAATGAGCAGTTCTTC; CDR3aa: CASSHVAENEQFF
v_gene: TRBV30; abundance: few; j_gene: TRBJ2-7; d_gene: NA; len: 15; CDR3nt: TGTGCCTGGAGTGCCTCCAGGGCCCTGGCTAGGGAGCAGTACTTC; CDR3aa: CAWSASRALAREQYF
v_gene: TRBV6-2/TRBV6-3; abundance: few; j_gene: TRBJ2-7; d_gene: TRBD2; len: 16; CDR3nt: TGTGCCAGCAACCTAGCCCTCAGCGGGAAAGGGTACGAGCAGTACTTC; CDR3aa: CASNLALSGKGYEQYF
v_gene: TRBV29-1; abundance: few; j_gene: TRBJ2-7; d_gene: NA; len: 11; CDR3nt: TGCAGCGTGGGGAGCGAGGACGAGCAGTACTTC; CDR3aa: CSVGSEDEQYF
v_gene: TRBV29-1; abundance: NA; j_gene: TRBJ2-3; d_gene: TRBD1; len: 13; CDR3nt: TGCAGCGTTCGACAGGGACCGGCAGATACGCAGTATTTT; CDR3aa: CSVRQGPADTQYF
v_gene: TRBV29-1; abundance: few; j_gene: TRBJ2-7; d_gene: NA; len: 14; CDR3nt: TGCAGCGTTGGAGAGACAGGTTCCGTCTACGAGCAGTACTTC; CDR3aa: CSVGETGSVYEQYF
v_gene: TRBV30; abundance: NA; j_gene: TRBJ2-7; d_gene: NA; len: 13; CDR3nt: TGTGCCTGGAGTGAAGGGGCCGGAGGCGAGCAGTACTTC; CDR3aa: CAWSEGAGGEQYF
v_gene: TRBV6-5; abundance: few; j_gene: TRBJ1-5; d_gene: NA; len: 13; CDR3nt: TGTGCCAGCAGCTCAGGCAGCAATCAGCCCCAGCATTTT; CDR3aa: CASSSGSNQPQHF
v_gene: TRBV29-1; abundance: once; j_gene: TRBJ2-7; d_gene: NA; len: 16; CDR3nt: TGCAGCGCCCGAGGCCCTGGGACGGAACTCTCCTACGAGCAGTACTTC; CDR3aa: CSARGPGTELSYEQYF
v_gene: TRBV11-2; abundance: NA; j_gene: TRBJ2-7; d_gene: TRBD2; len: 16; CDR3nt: TGTGCCAGCAGCTTAGAGCCACTAGCGGGAGGGCCTAAGCAGTACTTC; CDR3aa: CASSLEPLAGGPKQYF
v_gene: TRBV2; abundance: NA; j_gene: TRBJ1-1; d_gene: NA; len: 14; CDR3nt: TGTGCCAGCAATGGGGCCACGAGTGGCACTGAAGCTTTCTTT; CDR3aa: CASNGATSGTEAFF
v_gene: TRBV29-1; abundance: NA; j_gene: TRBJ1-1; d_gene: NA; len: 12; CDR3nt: TGCAGCGTTGTTCAGGGGAACACTGAAGCTTTCTTT; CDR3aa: CSVVQGNTEAFF
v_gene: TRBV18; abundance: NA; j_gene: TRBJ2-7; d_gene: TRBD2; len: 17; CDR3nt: TGTGCCAGCTCACTTGTGACTAGCGGGAAGAGCTCCTACGAGCAGTACTTC; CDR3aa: CASSLVTSGKSSYEQYF
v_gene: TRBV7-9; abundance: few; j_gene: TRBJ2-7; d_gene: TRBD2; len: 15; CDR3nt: TGTGCCAGCAGCTTAGCCCCGGGACTAGGGTTCGAGCAGTACTTC; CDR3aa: CASSLAPGLGFEQYF
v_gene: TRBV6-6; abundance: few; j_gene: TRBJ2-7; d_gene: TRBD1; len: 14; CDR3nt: TGTGCCAGCACCAACAGACAGGGAGACTACGAGCAGTACTTC; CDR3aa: CASTNRQGDYEQYF
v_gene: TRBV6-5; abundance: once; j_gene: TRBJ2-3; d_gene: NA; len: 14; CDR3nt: TGTGCCAGCCGGGAGCTCGACTCCGCAGATACGCAGTATTTT; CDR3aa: CASRELDSADTQYF
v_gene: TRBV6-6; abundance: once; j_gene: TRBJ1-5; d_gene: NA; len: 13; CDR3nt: TGTGCCAGCAGTTACGGGCTCAATCAGCCCCAGCATTTT; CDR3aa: CASSYGLNQPQHF
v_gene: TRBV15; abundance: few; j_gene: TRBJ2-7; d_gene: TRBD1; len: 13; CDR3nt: TGTGCCACCAGTCGGGACAGGGTGAACGAGCAGTACTTC; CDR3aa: CATSRDRVNEQYF
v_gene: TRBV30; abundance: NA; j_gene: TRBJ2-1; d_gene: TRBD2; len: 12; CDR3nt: TGTGCCGCGGGACTATCATTCAATGAGCAGTTCTTC; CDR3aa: CAAGLSFNEQFF
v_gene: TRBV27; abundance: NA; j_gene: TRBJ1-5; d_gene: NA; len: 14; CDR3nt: TGTGCCAGCAGTTTAGGCGCTCCTCCTCAGCCCCAGCATTTT; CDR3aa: CASSLGAPPQPQHF
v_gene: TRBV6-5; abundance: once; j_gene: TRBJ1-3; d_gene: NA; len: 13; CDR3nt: TGTGCCAGCAAACCCGGGAGTCGAAACACCATATATTTT; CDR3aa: CASKPGSRNTIYF
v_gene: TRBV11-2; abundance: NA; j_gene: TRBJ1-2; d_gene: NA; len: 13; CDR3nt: TGTGCCAGTTTTGGGTCGGACCACTATGGCTACACCTTC; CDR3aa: CASFGSDHYGYTF
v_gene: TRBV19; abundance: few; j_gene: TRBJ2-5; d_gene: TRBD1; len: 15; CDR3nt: TGTGCCAGTAGTTCACTATCGACAGGGAAAGAGACCCAGTACTTC; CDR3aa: CASSSLSTGKETQYF